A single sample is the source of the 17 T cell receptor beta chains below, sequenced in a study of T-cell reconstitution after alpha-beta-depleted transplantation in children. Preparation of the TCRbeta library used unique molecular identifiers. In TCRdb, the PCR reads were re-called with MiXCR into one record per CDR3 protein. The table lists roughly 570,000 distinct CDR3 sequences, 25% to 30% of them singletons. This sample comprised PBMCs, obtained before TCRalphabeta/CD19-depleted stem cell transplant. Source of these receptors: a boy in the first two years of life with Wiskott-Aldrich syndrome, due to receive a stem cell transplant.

CDR3 sequence reads: CASSQAPSYNEQFF. The CDR3 DNA is TGTGCCAGCAGCCAAGCCCCCTCCTACAATGAGCAGTTCTTC. V gene TRBV4-2 combines with J gene TRBJ2-1; D remains unclear. The V gene's germline CDR1 is LGHNA and CDR2 YNFKEQ. Trimming took off 1 base at V and 0 bases at J, with 4 bases between the two ends. The CDR3 is 14 amino acids.

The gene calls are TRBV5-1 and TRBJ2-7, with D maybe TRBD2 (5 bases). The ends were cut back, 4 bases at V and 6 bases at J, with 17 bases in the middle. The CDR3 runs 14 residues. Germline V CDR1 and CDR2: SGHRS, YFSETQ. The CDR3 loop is CASSPASSISEQYF. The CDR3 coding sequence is TGCGCCAGCAGCCCCGCGTCTAGCATTTCCGAGCAGTACTTC.

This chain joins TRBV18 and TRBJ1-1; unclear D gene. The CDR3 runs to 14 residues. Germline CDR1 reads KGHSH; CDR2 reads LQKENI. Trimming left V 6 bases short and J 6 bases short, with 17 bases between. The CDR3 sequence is CASSVLKEHAEAFF. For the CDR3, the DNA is TGTGCCAGCTCTGTACTGAAAGAACACGCTGAAGCTTTCTTT.

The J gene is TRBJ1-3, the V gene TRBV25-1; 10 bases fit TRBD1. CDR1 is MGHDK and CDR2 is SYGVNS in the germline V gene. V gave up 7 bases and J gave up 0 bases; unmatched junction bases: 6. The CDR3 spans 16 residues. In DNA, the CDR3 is TGTGCCAGCATAGGACAGGGGGTCCTCTCTGGAAACACCATATATTTT. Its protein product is CASIGQGVLSGNTIYF.

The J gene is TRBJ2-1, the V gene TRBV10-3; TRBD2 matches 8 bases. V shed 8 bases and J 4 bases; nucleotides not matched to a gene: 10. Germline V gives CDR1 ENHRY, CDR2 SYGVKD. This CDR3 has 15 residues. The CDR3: CAIRSREGLYNEQFF. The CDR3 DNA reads TGTGCCATCCGATCCCGGGAGGGCCTATACAATGAGCAGTTCTTC.

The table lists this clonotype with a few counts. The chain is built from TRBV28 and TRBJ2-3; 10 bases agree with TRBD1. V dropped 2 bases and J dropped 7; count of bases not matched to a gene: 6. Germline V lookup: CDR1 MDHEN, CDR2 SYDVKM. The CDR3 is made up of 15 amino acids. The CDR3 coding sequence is TGTGCCAGCAGTTTAGTGACAGGGGGCGCAAATACGCAGTATTTT. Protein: CASSLVTGGANTQYF. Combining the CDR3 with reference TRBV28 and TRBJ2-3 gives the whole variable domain DVKVTQSSRYLVKRTGEKVFLECVQDMDHENMFWYRQDPGLGLRLIYFSYDVKMKEKGDIPEGYSVSREKKERFSLILESASTNQTSMYLCASSLVTGGANTQYFGPGTRLTVL.

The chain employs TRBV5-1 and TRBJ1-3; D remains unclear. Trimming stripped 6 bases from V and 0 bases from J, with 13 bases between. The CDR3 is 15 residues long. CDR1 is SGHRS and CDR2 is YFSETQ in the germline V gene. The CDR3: CASTPYGYSGNTIYF. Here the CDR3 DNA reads TGCGCCAGCACACCCTACGGGTACTCTGGAAACACCATATATTTT.

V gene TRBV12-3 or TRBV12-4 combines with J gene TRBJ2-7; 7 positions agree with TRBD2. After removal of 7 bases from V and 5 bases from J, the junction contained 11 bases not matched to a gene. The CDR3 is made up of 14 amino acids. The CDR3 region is CASTQGGPLDEQYF. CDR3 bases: TGTGCCAGCACTCAGGGAGGGCCTCTGGACGAGCAGTACTTC.

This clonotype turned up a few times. DNA of the CDR3: TGTGCCAGCAGTTTTTTAGGGGGCGAGGGTGAGCAGTTCTTC. This codes for CASSFLGGEGEQFF. This chain connects TRBV12-3 or TRBV12-4 to TRBJ2-1, with 7 bases matching TRBD1. This CDR3 is built from 14 residues. J gave up 9 bases and V 3 bases, and 8 bases lay outside the gene matches.

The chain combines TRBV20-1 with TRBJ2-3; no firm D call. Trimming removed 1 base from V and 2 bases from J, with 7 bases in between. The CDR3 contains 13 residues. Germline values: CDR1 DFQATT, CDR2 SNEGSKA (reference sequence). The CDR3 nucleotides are TGCAGTGCTAGAGTCAGTGTCACAGATACGCAGTATTTT. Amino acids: CSARVSVTDTQYF.

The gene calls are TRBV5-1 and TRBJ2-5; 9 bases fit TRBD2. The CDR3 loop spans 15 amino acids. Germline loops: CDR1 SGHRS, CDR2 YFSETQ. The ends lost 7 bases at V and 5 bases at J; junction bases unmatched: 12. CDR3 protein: CASAGAGGPSETQYF. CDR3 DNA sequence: TGCGCCAGCGCAGGAGCGGGAGGTCCGAGCGAGACCCAGTACTTC.

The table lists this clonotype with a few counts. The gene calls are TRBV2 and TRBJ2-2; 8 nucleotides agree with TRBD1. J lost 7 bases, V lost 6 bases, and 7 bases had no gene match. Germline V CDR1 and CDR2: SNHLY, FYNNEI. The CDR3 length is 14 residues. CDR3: CASSQDRAVGELFF. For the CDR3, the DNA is TGTGCCAGCAGCCAGGACAGGGCCGTCGGGGAGCTGTTTTTT.

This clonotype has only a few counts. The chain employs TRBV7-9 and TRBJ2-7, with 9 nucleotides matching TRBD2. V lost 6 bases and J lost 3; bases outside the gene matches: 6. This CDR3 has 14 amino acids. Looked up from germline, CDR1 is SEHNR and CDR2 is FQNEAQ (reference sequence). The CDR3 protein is CASSYSGSYYEQYF. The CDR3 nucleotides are TGTGCCAGCAGTTATAGCGGGAGTTACTACGAGCAGTACTTC.

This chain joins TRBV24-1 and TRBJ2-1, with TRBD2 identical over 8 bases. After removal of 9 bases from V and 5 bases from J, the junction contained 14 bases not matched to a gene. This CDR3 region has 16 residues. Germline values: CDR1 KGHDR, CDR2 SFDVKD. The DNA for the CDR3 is TGTGCCACCGGGGCGATGGCGGGAGGTCGGCACAATGAGCAGTTCTTC. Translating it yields CATGAMAGGRHNEQFF.

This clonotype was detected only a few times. In nucleotides, the CDR3 is TGTGCCAGCACCCCTGGGGGGCCTAGCGGGTCTAGCACAGATACGCAGTATTTT. Translated, it gives CASTPGGPSGSSTDTQYF. V and J are TRBV12-3 or TRBV12-4 and TRBJ2-3; 8 bases map to TRBD2. The length of the CDR3 is 18 residues. After removal of 7 bases from V and 0 bases from J, the junction contained 15 bases not matched to a gene.

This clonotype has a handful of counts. CDR3 region: CSVAGVLTYEQYF. The CDR3 region has the DNA TGCAGCGTTGCAGGTGTGTTGACCTACGAGCAGTACTTC. The V and J genes are TRBV29-1 and TRBJ2-7; D is undetermined. V gave up 4 bases and J gave up 2 bases, with 12 bases separating them. Germline V gene data show CDR1 as SQVTM and CDR2 as ANQGSEA. CDR3 length equals 13 residues.

The CDR3 here is CASSLSTTAYEQYF. The CDR3 bases are TGTGCCAGCAGCTTATCCACTACTGCCTACGAGCAGTACTTC. The V call is TRBV7-2, the J call TRBJ2-7; D unclear. Germline CDR1 reads SGHTA; CDR2 reads FQGNSA. V was pared by 2 bases and J by 2 bases, with 10 bases between. CDR3 length: 14 residues.